This T cell receptor beta chain comes out of a study of graft-versus-host responses after intestinal transplantation. The wider study: Isolated intestinal, liver-intestinal, or multivisceral transplants had been given to the recipients.

Graft samples were processed, releasing intraepithelial and lamina propria lymphocytes. As to this clone: Its specificity is unknown.

Here immunoSEQ multiplex PCR was the method, and the copy in TCRdb shows in-frame clones only, minus some. The sample lists about 14,000 clones, about 74% seen once, with 6.5% to 8% in the top ten. Broader study findings: Investigators detected GvH clones in recipient marrow, with some emerging earlier in ileum or blood. An association linked early post-transplant HvG declines with peak circulating GvH clone levels.

The sample consisted of ileum tissue, taken 16 days after intestinal transplant. This receptor was taken from a human patient who received an intestinal transplant, so some T cells may come from the graft donor.

The CDR3 nucleotides read TGTGCCAGCAGTCAATTACTTATGGGGAGCGGCTACACCTTC. Amino acids: CASSQLLMGSGYTF. The chain combines TRBV11-2 with TRBJ1-2; D is unclear. Germline lookup yields CDR1 SGHAT and CDR2 FQNNGV. V lost 6 bases and J lost 8, with 19 bases in between. This CDR3 is built from 14 residues.